Following are 19 T cell receptor beta chains from one sample sequenced in a study of early T cells in non-severe SARS-CoV-2 infection. A single record per CDR3 protein comes from TCRdb applying MiXCR to the 5' RACE reads. The table has roughly 32,000 distinct CDR3 sequences, under 4% seen once. The sample consisted of whole blood. All receptors derive from an adult who was a healthcare worker with PCR-confirmed SARS-CoV-2 infection or an uninfected control (not recorded which).

This clonotype was picked up many times. V gene TRBV5-4 combines with J gene TRBJ2-1; 9 bases are shared with TRBD2. Germline assignment: CDR1 SGHNT and CDR2 YYREEE (reference sequence). The CDR3 covers 15 residues. Trimming cost V 0 bases and J 7 bases; bases outside gene matches: 5. CDR3 region: CASSLAGGGANEQFF. For the CDR3, the DNA is TGTGCCAGCAGCTTGGCCGGCGGGGGGGCGAATGAGCAGTTCTTC.

This clonotype was seen repeatedly, ten times or more. V and J are TRBV9 and TRBJ2-1; D is undetermined. V shed 0 bases and J shed 2 bases, with 12 bases lying between them. The CDR3 contains 16 residues. Germline V lookup: CDR1 SGDLS, CDR2 YYNGEE. The CDR3 spells CASSVEGSRTYNEQFF. CDR3 bases: TGTGCCAGCAGCGTAGAGGGATCGAGAACCTACAATGAGCAGTTCTTC. The full variable domain, in which reference TRBV9 and TRBJ2-1 provide the parts outside the CDR3, is DSGVTQTPKHLITATGQRVTLRCSPRSGDLSVYWYQQSLDQGLQFLIQYYNGEERAKGNILERFSAQQFPDLHSELNLSSLELGDSALYFCASSVEGSRTYNEQFFGPGTRLTVL.

This clonotype was counted at least ten times. This chain links TRBV5-4 with TRBJ2-5; D unresolved. Trimming took off 4 bases at V and 7 bases at J, with 11 bases between the two ends. Germline V lookup: CDR1 SGHNT, CDR2 YYREEE (reference sequence). The CDR3 consists of 12 residues. CDR3 sequence: CASSTQTGTQYF. The CDR3, as DNA: TGTGCCAGCAGCACGCAAACCGGGACCCAGTACTTC.

This clonotype was seen many times. The chain is built from TRBV30 and TRBJ1-1, with unresolved D. Germline assignment: CDR1 GTSNPN and CDR2 SVGIG (reference sequence). This CDR3 is built from 14 residues. Trimming shortened V by 1 base and J by 0 bases, and 9 bases separated the two germline ends. As DNA, the CDR3 is TGTGCCTGGAGTGCCCTCCCCATGAACACTGAAGCTTTCTTT. Translated: CAWSALPMNTEAFF. Variable domain in full (rest from reference TRBV30 and TRBJ1-1): SQTIHQWPATLVQPVGSPLSLECTVEGTSNPNLYWYRQAAGRGLQLLFYSVGIGQISSEVPQNLSASRPQDRQFILSSKKLLLSDSGFYLCAWSALPMNTEAFFGQGTRLTVV.

This clonotype was seen repeatedly, ten times or more. The rearrangement joins TRBV9 to TRBJ2-1, with D perhaps matching TRBD2 (6 bases). V shed 7 bases and J shed 4 bases, with 18 bases lying between them. Germline CDR1 reads SGDLS; CDR2 reads YYNGEE. There are 15 residues in the CDR3. The CDR3 DNA is TGTGCCAGCGGGGGGAATCCCACCTCATACAATGAGCAGTTCTTC. Its translation: CASGGNPTSYNEQFF.

By sample share, this clonotype is medium-sized. The J gene is TRBJ2-5, the V gene TRBV5-1; D gene ambiguous. Looked up from germline, CDR1 is SGHRS and CDR2 is YFSETQ. This CDR3 has 12 amino acids. V was shortened by 4 bases and J by 2 bases, with 6 bases between the two germline ends. The CDR3 here is CASSLDQETQYF. In DNA form, the CDR3 reads TGCGCCAGCAGCCTTGATCAAGAGACCCAGTACTTC.

This clonotype was observed at least ten times. The rearrangement links TRBV7-6 to TRBJ1-1; TRBD1 is a possible D gene (6 bases). CDR1 is SGHVS, CDR2 FNYEAQ, per germline. V was clipped by 7 bases and J by 3 bases, with 12 bases between them. This CDR3 comprises 13 residues. The CDR3 is CASKAGADTEAFF. For the CDR3, the DNA is TGTGCCAGCAAGGCAGGGGCAGACACTGAAGCTTTCTTT. Combining the CDR3 with reference TRBV7-6 and TRBJ1-1 gives the whole variable domain GAGVSQSPRYKVTKRGQDVALRCDPISGHVSLYWYRQALGQGPEFLTYFNYEAQQDKSGLPNDRFSAERPEGSISTLTIQRTEQRDSAMYRCASKAGADTEAFFGQGTRLTVV.

This clonotype was picked up many times. The V and J genes are TRBV20-1 and TRBJ2-2, with D unclear. Trimming stripped 6 bases from V and 5 bases from J, with 10 bases between. The CDR3 has 12 amino acids. In germline, CDR1 is DFQATT, CDR2 SNEGSKA (reference sequence). The chain's CDR3 is CSAPLSTGELFF. The CDR3 DNA reads TGCAGTGCCCCTCTTAGTACCGGGGAGCTGTTTTTT.

This clonotype occurred many times. The chain carries TRBV28 and TRBJ2-3; 10 bases are shared with TRBD2. V trimming: 6 bases; J trimming: 2 bases; junction bases outside the gene matches: 14. This CDR3 is built from 18 residues. CDR1 and CDR2 from the germline V gene are MDHEN and SYDVKM. The CDR3 nucleotides are TGTGCCAGCAGCTCCCGAGGGGGTAGCGGGGGGTTCACAGATACGCAGTATTTT. Its protein product is CASSSRGGSGGFTDTQYF.

This clonotype came up many times. J is TRBJ1-3 and V is TRBV9, with a possible D match to TRBD1 (6 bases). The CDR3 contains 15 residues. The germline CDR1 and CDR2 sequences are SGDLS and YYNGEE. V lost 5 bases to trimming and J lost 0 bases, with 12 bases between them. CDR3 in amino acids: CASSATGSSGNTIYF. For the CDR3, the DNA is TGTGCCAGCAGTGCGACAGGTTCCTCTGGAAACACCATATATTTT.

This clonotype was detected ten times or more. The V gene is TRBV7-2, the J gene TRBJ2-7; 9 positions match TRBD2. The ends lost 6 bases at V and 1 base at J; junction bases unmatched: 4. In germline, CDR1 is SGHTA, CDR2 FQGNSA. The CDR3 spans 14 residues. The CDR3 sequence: CASSITSGSYEQYF. The CDR3 DNA reads TGTGCCAGCAGTATAACTAGCGGGTCCTACGAGCAGTACTTC.

This clonotype has ten or more counts. The rearrangement links TRBV4-3 to TRBJ1-2; D is ambiguous. The germline V and J ends were trimmed by 1 base and 0 bases, with 9 bases remaining between them. This CDR3 spans 15 amino acids. Germline V gene data show CDR1 as LGHNA and CDR2 as YSLEER. The CDR3 DNA is TGCGCCAGCAGCCAAGGCAGCAACACTAACTATGGCTACACCTTC. Amino acids: CASSQGSNTNYGYTF.

This clonotype has at least ten counts. This chain uses TRBV5-1 with TRBJ2-7; D gene uncertain. Looked up from germline, CDR1 is SGHRS and CDR2 is YFSETQ. V was clipped by 1 base and J by 0 bases, with 14 bases between them. This CDR3 spans 16 amino acids. CDR3 DNA: TGCGCCAGCAGCTTGAGTGTAGGGCGGAGCTCCTACGAGCAGTACTTC. It yields the protein CASSLSVGRSSYEQYF.

This clonotype was observed many times. This rearrangement joins TRBV6-2 or TRBV6-3 to TRBJ1-5; 8 bases are a match to TRBD1. This CDR3 region has 16 residues. V lost 2 bases, J lost 4 bases, and 7 bases stayed unmatched. The germline CDR1 and CDR2 sequences are MNHEY and SVGEGT. The CDR3 protein is CASSYVDRVGNQPQHF. CDR3 in DNA: TGTGCCAGCAGTTACGTGGACAGGGTAGGGAATCAGCCCCAGCATTTT.

Note on this clonotype: A much more abundant neighbour one base away suggests this may be a read error. The rearrangement joins TRBV13 to TRBJ1-1; D is unclear. Germline V lookup: CDR1 PRHDT, CDR2 FYEKMQ (reference sequence). The V end was cut by 6 bases, the J end by 2 bases, with 16 bases between. The length of the CDR3 is 15 residues. The CDR3, as DNA: TGTGCCAGCAGTCCTAAATTACAGATCAACACTGAAGCTTTCTTT. This encodes CASSPKLQINTEAFF.

This clonotype was seen at least ten times. The chain joins TRBV5-1 to TRBJ2-3; no clear D gene. The CDR3 loop spans 12 amino acids. The V end was cut by 5 bases, the J end by 0 bases, with 4 bases between. From germline, CDR1 is SGHRS and CDR2 YFSETQ. CDR3 nucleotides: TGCGCCAGCAGGGCCAGCACAGATACGCAGTATTTT. Translation gives CASRASTDTQYF. Variable domain in full (rest from reference TRBV5-1 and TRBJ2-3): KAGVTQTPRYLIKTRGQQVTLSCSPISGHRSVSWYQQTPGQGLQFLFEYFSETQRNKGNFPGRFSGRQFSNSRSEMNVSTLELGDSALYLCASRASTDTQYFGPGTRLTVL.

This clonotype was detected many times. The chain is built from TRBV7-6 and TRBJ2-7; D is unresolved. Trimming pared 3 bases from V and 2 bases from J, leaving 8 bases between. CDR1 and CDR2 (germline): SGHVS, FNYEAQ. The CDR3 runs to 13 residues. The chain's CDR3 is CASSLTQAYEQYF. The CDR3 DNA reads TGTGCCAGCAGCTTGACGCAAGCCTACGAGCAGTACTTC.

V and J are TRBV5-1 and TRBJ1-1, with 9 nucleotides matching TRBD1. The trim removed 3 bases at V and 0 bases at J, leaving 9 bases unmatched. This CDR3 contains 17 residues. The germline gives CDR1 SGHRS, CDR2 YFSETQ. Written as DNA, the CDR3 is TGCGCCAGCAGCTCGAGAACCAACAGGGGGCTGAACACTGAAGCTTTCTTT. This gives the protein CASSSRTNRGLNTEAFF.

Remarks on this clonotype: A clone one base away is much larger, so this may be a read error. The conserved phenylalanine or tryptophan normally closing the CDR3 is absent here, so this likely arose from a read error. The J gene is TRBJ2-1, the V gene TRBV20-1, with 7 nucleotides matching TRBD1. V was clipped by 3 bases and J by 6 bases; unmatched bases: 2. CDR1 is DFQATT and CDR2 is SNEGSKA in the germline V gene (reference sequence). CDR3 length: 12 residues. In DNA, the CDR3 is TGCAGTGCTAGTCGACAGGGCAATGAGCAGTTCTCC. This encodes CSASRQGNEQFS.